This record covers a single TCR beta chain. Its target is unknown. Germline-derived CDR1 and CDR2 are PRHDT and FYEKMQ (reference sequence). V trimming: 4 bases; J trimming: 7 bases; junction bases outside the gene matches: 5. This CDR3 comprises 13 residues. The data were obtained in a study of CD8 T cells in ankylosing spondylitis. TCRdb fed the 5' RACE reads into MiXCR, producing one record per CDR3 protein. The sample consists of over 200,000 distinct CDR3 sequences, roughly 18% of them appearing once. Regarding the study as a whole: Earlier reports found some motif variants in synovial fluid and blood in reactive arthritis. Relatively rare in peripheral blood, disease-linked clones were also CD8+. Among TCR beta sequences, a motif of several highly homologous variants appeared characteristic of ankylosing spondylitis blood.

The TCR comes from a male donor with ankylosing spondylitis. The sequencing sample was made of blood, either unsorted or a sorted T cell fraction (not recorded which). V gene TRBV13 combines with J gene TRBJ2-7; TRBD2 agrees at 9 bases. Here the CDR3 reads CASSSLAGVEQYF. For the CDR3, the DNA is TGTGCCAGCAGCTCATTAGCGGGGGTTGAGCAGTACTTC.